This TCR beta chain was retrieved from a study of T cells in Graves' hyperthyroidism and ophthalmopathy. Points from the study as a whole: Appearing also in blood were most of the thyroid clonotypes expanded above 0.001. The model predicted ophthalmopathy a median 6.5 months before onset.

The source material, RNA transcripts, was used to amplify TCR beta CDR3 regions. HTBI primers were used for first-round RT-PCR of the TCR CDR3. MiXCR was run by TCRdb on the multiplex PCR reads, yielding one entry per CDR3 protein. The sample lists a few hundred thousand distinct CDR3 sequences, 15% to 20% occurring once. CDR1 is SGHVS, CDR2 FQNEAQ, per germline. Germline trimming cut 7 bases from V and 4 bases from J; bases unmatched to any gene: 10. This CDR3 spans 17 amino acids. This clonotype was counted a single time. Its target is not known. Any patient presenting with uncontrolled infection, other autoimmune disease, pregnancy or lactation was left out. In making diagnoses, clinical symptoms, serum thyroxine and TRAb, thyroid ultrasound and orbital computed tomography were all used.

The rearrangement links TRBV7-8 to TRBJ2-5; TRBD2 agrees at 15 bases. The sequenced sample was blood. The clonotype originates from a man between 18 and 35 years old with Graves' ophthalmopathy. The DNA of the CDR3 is TGTGCCAGCACCCAGTGGACTAGCGGGGGGGGGGGAGAGACCCAGTACTTC. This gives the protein CASTQWTSGGGGETQYF. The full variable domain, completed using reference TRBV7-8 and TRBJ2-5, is GAGVSQSPRYKVAKRGQDVALRCDPISGHVSLFWYQQALGQGPEFLTYFQNEAQLDKSGLPSDRFFAERPEGSVSTLKIQRTQQEDSAVYLCASTQWTSGGGGETQYFGPGTRLLVL.